These 3 T cell receptor beta chains were all obtained from the same sample, sequenced in a study of blood T cell repertoires in COVID-19. Sequenced by immunoSEQ multiplex PCR; TCRdb stores in-frame clones only, minus some. The sample includes 250,000 to 350,000 clones, 65% to 85% of them seen just once. The sample was peripheral blood. The receptors stem from a human donor with COVID-19, enrolled during active disease. The donor label of this sample is uncertain.

The chain links TRBV5-4 to TRBJ2-1; weak D call: TRBD2 (6 bases). CDR1 is SGHNT and CDR2 is YYREEE in the germline V gene (reference sequence). V was shortened by 0 bases and J by 5 bases, with 12 bases between the two germline ends. This CDR3 region has 15 residues. The CDR3 DNA sequence: TGTGCCAGCAGCTTGGAACTAGCAAGGGACAATGAGCAGTTCTTC. Its protein is CASSLELARDNEQFF.

The chain joins TRBV20-1 to TRBJ2-1, with TRBD2 identical over 7 bases. The germline gives CDR1 DFQATT, CDR2 SNEGSKA (reference sequence). V lost 3 bases to trimming and J lost 6 bases; unmatched junction nucleotides: 5. The CDR3 is made up of 13 amino acids. The CDR3 nucleotides read TGCAGTGCTAGTCTGGGAGGGTTCAATGAGCAGTTCTTC. This encodes CSASLGGFNEQFF.

CDR3 in DNA: TGTGCCAGCAGTTCAAACACGAACACTGAAGCTTTCTTT. Its translation is CASSSNTNTEAFF. This rearrangement joins TRBV2 to TRBJ1-1; D not certain. Trimming took 5 bases from V and 1 from J, leaving 8 bases between them. Germline V gene lookup returns CDR1 SNHLY and CDR2 FYNNEI. The CDR3 spans 13 residues. The whole variable domain, filled in from reference TRBV2 and TRBJ1-1, reads EPEVTQTPSHQVTQMGQEVILRCVPISNHLYFYWYRQILGQKVEFLVSFYNNEISEKSEIFDDQFSVERPDGSNFTLKIRSTKLEDSAMYFCASSSNTNTEAFFGQGTRLTVV.